The next 27 T cell receptor beta chains were all read from a single sample in a study of Graves' ophthalmopathy and Graves' hyperthyroidism. RNA transcripts were the template, and TCR beta CDR3 regions were amplified from them. HTBI primers served in a first-round RT-PCR, which a second-round multiplex PCR followed. TCRdb re-called the multiplex PCR reads through MiXCR, storing one row per CDR3 protein. The table lists some 750,000 distinct CDR3 sequences, 35% to 50% of them singletons. What was sequenced was peripheral blood. The receptors come from an adult man with Graves' ophthalmopathy.

Note on this clonotype: Because the CDR3 is missing its conserved closing phenylalanine or tryptophan, this is likely a read error. The V call is TRBV7-9, the J call TRBJ2-7, with a possible D match to TRBD1 (6 bases). V was cut by 0 bases and J by 4 bases, with 13 bases left in between. Germline V gene sequence: CDR1 SEHNR, CDR2 FQNEAQ (reference sequence). There are 15 residues in the CDR3. CDR3 residues: CASSLASGRGYEQYL. In nucleotides, the CDR3 is TGTGCCAGCAGCTTAGCGTCGGGCAGGGGTTACGAGCAGTACCTC.

This clonotype was observed a few times. This sequence joins TRBV6-5 and TRBJ2-7; D is ambiguous. Germline V gives CDR1 MNHEY, CDR2 SVGAGI. Trimming shortened V by 6 bases and J by 10 bases, and 22 bases separated the two germline ends. This CDR3 region has 14 residues. DNA of the CDR3: TGTGCCAGCAGCCTAACCCAGACTCCGGACGGACAGTACTTC. Translating gives CASSLTQTPDGQYF.

The chain employs TRBV11-1 and TRBJ2-7; D gene uncertain. Germline CDR1 reads SGHAT; CDR2 reads FQDESV (reference sequence). This CDR3 has 13 amino acids. V lost 6 bases and J lost 2, with 11 bases in between. CDR3 residues: CASSYRRAYEQYF. The CDR3 DNA reads TGTGCCAGCAGTTACCGACGGGCCTACGAGCAGTACTTC.

This clonotype has a count of ten or more. The chain employs TRBV10-3 and TRBJ1-2; perhaps TRBD1 as D (5 bases). V was pared by 2 bases and J by 8 bases, with 9 bases between. There are 12 residues in the CDR3. The germline CDR1 and CDR2 sequences are ENHRY and SYGVKD. CDR3 sequence: CAISEKGHGYTF. Here the CDR3 DNA reads TGTGCCATCAGTGAGAAGGGGCACGGCTACACCTTC.

This clonotype was seen more than once but under ten times. The rearrangement uses TRBV10-1 and TRBJ2-2, with D tentatively TRBD2 (6 bases). The CDR3 has 16 residues. V was clipped by 6 bases and J by 6 bases, with 20 bases between them. Germline CDR1 is WNHNN and CDR2 is SYGVQD (reference sequence). The CDR3 DNA sequence: TGCGCCAGCAGCCCTCTCACGGGAGCCTTCCCCGGGGAGCTGTTTTTT. It encodes CASSPLTGAFPGELFF.

This clonotype was recorded a few times. CDR3 loop: CSASLDEIIQPQHF. DNA for the CDR3: TGCAGTGCTAGTTTGGACGAAATAATCCAGCCCCAGCATTTT. This rearrangement joins TRBV20-1 to TRBJ1-5; no firm D call. Germline V gene data show CDR1 as DFQATT and CDR2 as SNEGSKA (reference sequence). The CDR3 consists of 14 residues. V was cut by 3 bases and J by 7 bases, with 16 bases left in between.

This clonotype appeared a few times. V usage is TRBV19 and J usage is TRBJ2-5, with a possible D match to TRBD2 (6 bases). From germline, CDR1 is LNHDA and CDR2 SQIVND (reference sequence). This CDR3 has 16 amino acids. V dropped 3 bases and J dropped 4 bases, with 18 bases sitting between them. DNA for the CDR3: TGTGCCAGTAGTATCGGTCTTGGAGGGTTCGGAGAGACCCAGTACTTC. This translates into CASSIGLGGFGETQYF.

The J gene is TRBJ1-5, the V gene TRBV29-1, with TRBD1 matching over 8 bases. After removal of 4 bases from V and 8 bases from J, the junction contained 7 bases not matched to a gene. Germline-derived CDR1 and CDR2 are SQVTM and ANQGSEA. The CDR3 is 13 residues long. DNA of the CDR3: TGCAGCGTTGTATCGACAGGGGTTAAGCCCCAGCATTTT. This codes for CSVVSTGVKPQHF.

Comment on this clonotype: This may stem from a read error, because a much larger clone lies one nucleotide away. The conserved final phenylalanine or tryptophan is absent from the CDR3, which likely points to a read error. The rearrangement joins TRBV20-1 to TRBJ1-2; 10 bases are a match to TRBD1. Germline V CDR1 and CDR2: DFQATT, SNEGSKA (reference sequence). The CDR3 has 12 residues. In nucleotides, the CDR3 is TGCAGAACGACAGGGGGCTATCATGGCTACACCTCC. It is translated as CRTTGGYHGYTS.

This clonotype was recorded once. This could be a read error, since a much larger clone is one nucleotide away. The chain joins TRBV7-3 to TRBJ1-4; D is undetermined. The germline CDR1 and CDR2 sequences are SGHTA and FQGTGA. V lost 7 bases, J lost 6 bases, and 12 bases lay in between. The CDR3 is made up of 13 amino acids. The CDR3: CASMYRLDEKLFF. The CDR3 nucleotides are TGTGCCAGCATGTACCGACTGGATGAAAAACTGTTTTTT. The full variable domain, completed using reference TRBV7-3 and TRBJ1-4, is GAGVSQTPSNKVTEKGKYVELRCDPISGHTALYWYRQSLGQGPEFLIYFQGTGAADDSGLPNDRFFAVRPEGSVSTLKIQRTERGDSAVYLCASMYRLDEKLFFGSGTQLSVL.

V and J are TRBV20-1 and TRBJ1-5, with D maybe TRBD1 (6 bases). Trimming stripped 6 bases from V and 7 bases from J, with 19 bases between. The CDR3 is 14 amino acids. In germline, CDR1 is DFQATT, CDR2 SNEGSKA (reference sequence). This CDR3 is CSAKDSPSGQPQHF. The CDR3 DNA reads as TGCAGTGCGAAGGACAGCCCCTCGGGACAGCCCCAGCATTTT.

The chain has TRBV20-1 and TRBJ1-5, with a weak D call TRBD1 (5 bases). Germline lookup yields CDR1 DFQATT and CDR2 SNEGSKA (reference sequence). With 3 bases removed from V and 7 bases from J, the gap between germline ends came to 22 bases. This CDR3 comprises 16 residues. This CDR3 is CSASNGWGSSEQPQHF. The CDR3 DNA reads TGCAGTGCTAGTAACGGGTGGGGGTCGAGCGAGCAGCCCCAGCATTTT.

This clonotype was observed many times. The chain uses TRBV29-1 and TRBJ2-7, with 13 bases that match TRBD2. CDR3 size: 13 residues. Trimming at V came to 7 bases and at J to 7 bases, leaving 7 bases not matched to a gene. In germline, CDR1 is SQVTM, CDR2 ANQGSEA. Here the CDR3 DNA reads TGCAGCGCCCTACTAGCGGGAGGGGGTGAGCAGTACTTC. It yields the protein CSALLAGGGEQYF.

The sample holds a few counts of this clonotype. The chain employs TRBV7-2 and TRBJ2-7, with 11 bases aligning to TRBD2. The CDR3 loop spans 17 amino acids. Germline assignment: CDR1 SGHTA and CDR2 FQGNSA. Trimming cost V 5 bases and J 1 base; bases outside gene matches: 10. CDR3 nucleotide sequence: TGTGCCAGCAGCGGGCTTAGCGGGAGGGTGGGGTCCTACGAGCAGTACTTC. Its translation: CASSGLSGRVGSYEQYF.

V and J are TRBV15 and TRBJ2-3; D is undetermined. Trimming took off 1 base at V and 4 bases at J, with 9 bases between the two ends. This CDR3 has 14 residues. Germline assignment: CDR1 LNHNV and CDR2 YYDKDF (reference sequence). Written as DNA, the CDR3 is TGTGCCACCAGCAGAGCGGACCTGCCAGATACGCAGTATTTT. Amino acids: CATSRADLPDTQYF.

The rearrangement joins TRBV9 to TRBJ1-5, with TRBD1 as a possible D gene (5 bases). Trimming left V 7 bases short and J 1 base short, with 15 bases between. This CDR3 spans 15 amino acids. Germline V gene lookup returns CDR1 SGDLS and CDR2 YYNGEE. The CDR3 spells CASSRTRDSNQPQHF. The CDR3 region has the DNA TGTGCCAGCTCCCGAACCCGGGACAGCAATCAGCCCCAGCATTTT.

This clonotype has a count of ten or more. The V and J genes are TRBV7-6 and TRBJ1-4, with 7 bases that match TRBD1. This CDR3 is 15 amino acids long. The trim removed 4 bases at V and 6 bases at J, leaving 8 bases unmatched. Germline V gene sequence: CDR1 SGHVS, CDR2 FNYEAQ. The CDR3 region is CASSSYRGSDEKLFF. The CDR3, as DNA: TGTGCCAGCAGCTCTTACAGGGGAAGTGATGAAAAACTGTTTTTT.

The rearrangement joins TRBV7-6 to TRBJ2-3; weak D call: TRBD2 (5 bases). This CDR3 has 16 residues. The V end lost 5 bases, the J end lost 2 bases, and 17 bases lay between the germline ends. Germline CDR1 is SGHVS and CDR2 is FNYEAQ. CDR3 DNA sequence: TGTGCCAGCAGCCTCGCCCTAGCATACATCACAGATACGCAGTATTTT. Protein: CASSLALAYITDTQYF.

This clonotype was observed once. V usage is TRBV10-3 and J usage is TRBJ1-2; D remains ambiguous. Trimming removed 8 bases at V and 8 bases at J, with 21 bases between. Germline V lookup: CDR1 ENHRY, CDR2 SYGVKD. The CDR3 has 14 residues. For the CDR3, the DNA is TGTGCCATCGATAACGACGGGTTCATGAGAGGCTACACCTTC. Translation gives CAIDNDGFMRGYTF.

The table lists this clonotype with a few counts. V gene TRBV6-1 combines with J gene TRBJ2-5; 11 bases fit TRBD2. Looked up from germline, CDR1 is MNHNS and CDR2 is SASEGT. Germline trimming cut 2 bases from V and 4 bases from J; bases unmatched to any gene: 3. The CDR3 spans 15 residues. In nucleotides, the CDR3 is TGTGCCAGCAGTGAAATAGCGGGGGGGCCAGAGACCCAGTACTTC. It encodes CASSEIAGGPETQYF.

This clonotype was picked up a small number of times. The rearrangement links TRBV7-2 to TRBJ2-7; TRBD2 matches 15 bases. The CDR3 is made up of 16 amino acids. Losses at the gene ends were 5 bases for V and 1 base for J; bases not matched to a gene: 3. Germline assignment: CDR1 SGHTA and CDR2 FQGNSA. The CDR3 bases are TGTGCCAGCAGCCCGGGACTAGCGGGGGGTTCCTACGAGCAGTACTTC. Protein product: CASSPGLAGGSYEQYF.

For this clonotype: A read error is possible here, since a much larger clone lies one base away. The V call is TRBV10-2, the J call TRBJ1-1; D is undetermined. In germline, CDR1 is WSHSY, CDR2 SAAADI. Deletions cut 0 bases from V and 1 base from J, with 6 bases between. The CDR3 totals 14 residues. Written as DNA, the CDR3 is TGCGCCAGCAGTGAGTCGTGGGGGAACACTGAAGCTTTCTTT. As protein: CASSESWGNTEAFF.

This clonotype was seen at least ten times. CDR3 sequence (DNA): TGCAGTGCTAGAGGGCGGGCCTACGAGCAGTACTTC. Translation: CSARGRAYEQYF. V and J are TRBV20-1 and TRBJ2-7; weak D call: TRBD2 (5 bases). This CDR3 is 12 amino acids long. Germline loops: CDR1 DFQATT, CDR2 SNEGSKA (reference sequence). V shed 1 base and J shed 2 bases, with 6 bases lying between them.

This clonotype occurred a few times. The chain links TRBV29-1 to TRBJ2-3; 8 bases agree with TRBD2. CDR3 size: 14 residues. Germline-derived CDR1 and CDR2 are SQVTM and ANQGSEA. Losses at the gene ends were 6 bases for V and 4 bases for J; bases not matched to a gene: 9. The CDR3 reads CSVWGAGGSDTQYF. In nucleotides, the CDR3 is TGCAGCGTCTGGGGGGCGGGGGGCTCAGATACGCAGTATTTT.

This clonotype was counted many times. The CDR3 loop reads CSVDAGQGAYEQYF. In nucleotides, the CDR3 is TGCAGCGTTGACGCAGGACAGGGGGCTTACGAGCAGTACTTC. The chain carries TRBV29-1 and TRBJ2-7; 11 bases fit TRBD1. The CDR3 is 14 amino acids. After removal of 3 bases from V and 4 bases from J, the junction contained 5 bases not matched to a gene. Germline V lookup: CDR1 SQVTM, CDR2 ANQGSEA.

On this clonotype itself: Given a much more abundant clone one base away, this may be a read error. V gene TRBV10-3 combines with J gene TRBJ1-2; 8 nucleotides match TRBD1. Looked up from germline, CDR1 is ENHRY and CDR2 is SYGVKD. The length of the CDR3 is 16 residues. V lost 4 bases, J lost 7 bases, and 14 bases stayed unmatched. The DNA of the CDR3 is TGTGCCATCAGTGGTCAACAGGGACAGGAGGTCTGTGGCTACACCTTC. Encoded protein: CAISGQQGQEVCGYTF.

CDR3 nucleotides: TGTGCCAGCAGCCGGGCTAGCGGGAGATCCCAAGAGACCCAGTACTTC. Translation gives CASSRASGRSQETQYF. The chain is built from TRBV6-2 or TRBV6-3 and TRBJ2-5; TRBD2 agrees at 10 bases. The ends lost 6 bases at V and 1 base at J; junction bases unmatched: 8. This CDR3 is built from 16 residues. Germline-derived CDR1 and CDR2 are MNHEY and SVGEGT.